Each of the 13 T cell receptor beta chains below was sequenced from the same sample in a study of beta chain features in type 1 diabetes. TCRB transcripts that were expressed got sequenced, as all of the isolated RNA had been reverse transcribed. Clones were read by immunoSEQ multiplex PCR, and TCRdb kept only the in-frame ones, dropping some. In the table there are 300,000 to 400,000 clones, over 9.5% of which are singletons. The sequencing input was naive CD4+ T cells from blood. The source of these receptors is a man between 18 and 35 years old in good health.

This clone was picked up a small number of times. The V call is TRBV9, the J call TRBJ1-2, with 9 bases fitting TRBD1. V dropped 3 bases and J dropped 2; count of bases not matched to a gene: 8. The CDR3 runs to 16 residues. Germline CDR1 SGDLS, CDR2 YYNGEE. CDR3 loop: CASSAATGTGNYGYTF. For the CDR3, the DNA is TGTGCCAGCAGCGCCGCGACAGGGACAGGGAACTATGGCTACACCTTC.

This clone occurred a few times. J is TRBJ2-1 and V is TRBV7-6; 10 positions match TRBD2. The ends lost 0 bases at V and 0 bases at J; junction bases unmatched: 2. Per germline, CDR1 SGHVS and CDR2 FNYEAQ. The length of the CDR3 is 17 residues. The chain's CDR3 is CASSLASGGSSYNEQFF. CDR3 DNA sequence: TGTGCCAGCAGCTTAGCTAGCGGGGGGAGCTCCTACAATGAGCAGTTCTTC. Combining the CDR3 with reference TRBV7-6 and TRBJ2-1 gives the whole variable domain GAGVSQSPRYKVTKRGQDVALRCDPISGHVSLYWYRQALGQGPEFLTYFNYEAQQDKSGLPNDRFSAERPEGSISTLTIQRTEQRDSAMYRCASSLASGGSSYNEQFFGPGTRLTVL.

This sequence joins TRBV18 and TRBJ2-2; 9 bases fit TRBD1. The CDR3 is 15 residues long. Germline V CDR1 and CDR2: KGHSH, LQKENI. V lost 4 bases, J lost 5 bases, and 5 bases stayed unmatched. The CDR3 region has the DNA TGTGCCAGCTCACACCGGGACAGGGCAACCGGGGAGCTGTTTTTT. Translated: CASSHRDRATGELFF.

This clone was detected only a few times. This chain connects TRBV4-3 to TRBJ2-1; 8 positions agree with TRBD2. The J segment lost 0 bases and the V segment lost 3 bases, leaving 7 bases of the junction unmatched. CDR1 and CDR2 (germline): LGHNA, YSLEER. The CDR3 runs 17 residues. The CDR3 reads CASSQTLLAASYNEQFF. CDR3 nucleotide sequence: TGCGCCAGCAGCCAGACCTTACTAGCGGCCTCCTACAATGAGCAGTTCTTC.

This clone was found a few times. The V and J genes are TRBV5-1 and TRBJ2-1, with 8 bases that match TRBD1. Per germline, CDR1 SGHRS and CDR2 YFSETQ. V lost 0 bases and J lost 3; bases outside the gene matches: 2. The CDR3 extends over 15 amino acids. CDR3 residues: CASSLDTGGYNEQFF. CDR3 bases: TGCGCCAGCAGCTTGGACACAGGGGGCTACAATGAGCAGTTCTTC.

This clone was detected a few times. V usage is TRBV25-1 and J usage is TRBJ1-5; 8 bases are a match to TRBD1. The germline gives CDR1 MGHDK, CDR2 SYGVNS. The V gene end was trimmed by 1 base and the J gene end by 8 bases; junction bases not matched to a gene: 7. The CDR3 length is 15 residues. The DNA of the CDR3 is TGTGCCAGCAGTGAATCGGCAGGGGGCGGTGAGCCCCAGCATTTT. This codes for CASSESAGGGEPQHF.

The CDR3 region has the DNA TGTGCCAGTAGATCCAGGGAATTGAACACTGAAGCTTTCTTT. Protein sequence: CASRSRELNTEAFF. V is TRBV19 and J is TRBJ1-1, with a possible D match to TRBD1 (5 bases). This CDR3 comprises 14 residues. Trimming pared 6 bases from V and 0 bases from J, leaving 11 bases between. Germline assignment: CDR1 LNHDA and CDR2 SQIVND (reference sequence).

The CDR3 spells CASSQDGGYGYTF. CDR3 sequence (DNA): TGTGCCAGCAGCCAAGACGGGGGTTATGGCTACACCTTC. The chain is built from TRBV4-2 and TRBJ1-2; possibly TRBD1 for D (5 bases). This CDR3 is 13 amino acids long. Germline CDR1 and CDR2: LGHNA and YNFKEQ. Trimming took off 0 bases at V and 5 bases at J, with 7 bases between the two ends.

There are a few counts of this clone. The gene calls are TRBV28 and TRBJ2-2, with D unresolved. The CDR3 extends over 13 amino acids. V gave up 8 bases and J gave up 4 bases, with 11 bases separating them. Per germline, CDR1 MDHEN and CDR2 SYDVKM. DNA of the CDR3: TGTGCCAGCCGCCCGGGTGTCACCGGGGAGCTGTTTTTT. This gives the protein CASRPGVTGELFF.

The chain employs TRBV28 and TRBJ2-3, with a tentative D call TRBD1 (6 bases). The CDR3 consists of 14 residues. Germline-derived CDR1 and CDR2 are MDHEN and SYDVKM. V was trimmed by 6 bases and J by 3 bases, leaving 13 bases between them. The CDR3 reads CASSQGGRTDTQYF. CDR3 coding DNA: TGTGCCAGCAGCCAAGGGGGTAGAACAGATACGCAGTATTTT.

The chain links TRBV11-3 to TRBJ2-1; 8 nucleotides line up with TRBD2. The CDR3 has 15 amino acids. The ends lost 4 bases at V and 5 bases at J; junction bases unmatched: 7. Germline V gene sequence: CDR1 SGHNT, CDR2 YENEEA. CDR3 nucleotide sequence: TGTGCCAGCAGCTCCCGAGCGGGAGTGGACAATGAGCAGTTCTTC. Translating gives CASSSRAGVDNEQFF.

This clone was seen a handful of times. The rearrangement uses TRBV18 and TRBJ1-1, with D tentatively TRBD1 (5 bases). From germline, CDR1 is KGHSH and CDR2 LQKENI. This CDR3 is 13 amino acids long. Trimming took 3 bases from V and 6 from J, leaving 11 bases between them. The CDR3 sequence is CASSPPRVSEAFF. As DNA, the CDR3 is TGTGCCAGCTCACCGCCCAGGGTCTCTGAAGCTTTCTTT.

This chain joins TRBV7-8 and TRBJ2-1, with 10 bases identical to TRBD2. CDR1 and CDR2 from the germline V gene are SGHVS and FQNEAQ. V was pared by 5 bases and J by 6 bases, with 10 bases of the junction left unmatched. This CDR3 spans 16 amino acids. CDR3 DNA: TGTGCCAGCAGCACCACAGCGGGAGGGAAATTCAATGAGCAGTTCTTC. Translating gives CASSTTAGGKFNEQFF.